This TCR beta chain was sequenced in a study of T-cell reconstitution after alpha-beta-depleted transplantation in children. On this clonotype: Its antigen remains unidentified.

Germline assignment: CDR1 SGHKS and CDR2 YYEKEE (reference sequence). The CDR3 loop spans 15 amino acids. The V end lost 1 base, the J end lost 0 bases, and 8 bases lay between the germline ends. The study's findings and limits: High day-60 TCRbeta diversity in some patients came from surviving recipient T cells and thymic progenitors. The study reportedly traced alpha-beta T cells about two months after transplant to several hundred expanded graft clones.

Library preparation (for TCRbeta) was performed with unique molecular identifiers. MiXCR was run by TCRdb on the PCR reads, yielding one entry per CDR3 protein. The sample includes about a million distinct CDR3 sequences, less than 30% of them seen just once. V usage is TRBV5-5 and J usage is TRBJ2-1; D is uncertain. The sample in question was PBMCs, mostly from graft donor cells, obtained 360 days after TCRalphabeta/CD19-depleted stem cell transplant. This receptor was taken from a boy less than two years old who had a stem cell transplant for SCID, so the T cells may come from the graft donor. In DNA form, the CDR3 reads TGTGCCAGCAGCTTGTGGGTAGCCTCCTACAATGAGCAGTTCTTC. It encodes CASSLWVASYNEQFF.